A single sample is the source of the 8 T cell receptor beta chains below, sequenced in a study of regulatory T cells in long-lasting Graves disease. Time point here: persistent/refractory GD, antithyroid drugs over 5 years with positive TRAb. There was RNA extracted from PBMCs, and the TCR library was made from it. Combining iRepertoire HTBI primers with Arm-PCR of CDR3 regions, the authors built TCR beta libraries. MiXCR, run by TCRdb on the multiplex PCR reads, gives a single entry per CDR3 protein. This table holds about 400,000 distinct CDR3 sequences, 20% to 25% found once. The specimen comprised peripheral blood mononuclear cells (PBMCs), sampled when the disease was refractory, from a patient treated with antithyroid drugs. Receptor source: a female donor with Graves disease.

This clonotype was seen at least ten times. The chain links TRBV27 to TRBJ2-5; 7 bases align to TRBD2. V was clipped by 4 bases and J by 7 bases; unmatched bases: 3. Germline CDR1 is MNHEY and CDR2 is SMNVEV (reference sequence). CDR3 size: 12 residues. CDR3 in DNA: TGTGCCAGCAGTTACCCGGGAGGGACCCAGTACTTC. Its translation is CASSYPGGTQYF.

The chain's CDR3 is CASSLSMASSYNEQFF. The CDR3 region has the DNA TGTGCCAGCAGCCTCTCGATGGCGAGCTCCTACAATGAGCAGTTCTTC. The rearrangement uses TRBV7-3 and TRBJ2-1, with unresolved D. V was clipped by 5 bases and J by 0 bases, with 14 bases between them. Germline CDR1 is SGHTA and CDR2 is FQGTGA. The length of the CDR3 is 16 residues.

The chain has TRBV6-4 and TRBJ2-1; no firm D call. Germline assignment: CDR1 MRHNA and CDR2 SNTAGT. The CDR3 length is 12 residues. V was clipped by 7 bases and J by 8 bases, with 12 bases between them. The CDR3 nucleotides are TGTGCCAGCAACCACGCAAGAGATGAGCAGTTCTTC. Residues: CASNHARDEQFF.

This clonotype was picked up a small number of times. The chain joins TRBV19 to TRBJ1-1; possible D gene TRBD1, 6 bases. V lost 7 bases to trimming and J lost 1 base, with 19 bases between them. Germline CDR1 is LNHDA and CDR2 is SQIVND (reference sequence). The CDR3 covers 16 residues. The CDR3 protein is CASKGGAGSRNTEAFF. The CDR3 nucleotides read TGTGCCAGTAAAGGGGGGGCAGGTAGTAGGAACACTGAAGCTTTCTTT.

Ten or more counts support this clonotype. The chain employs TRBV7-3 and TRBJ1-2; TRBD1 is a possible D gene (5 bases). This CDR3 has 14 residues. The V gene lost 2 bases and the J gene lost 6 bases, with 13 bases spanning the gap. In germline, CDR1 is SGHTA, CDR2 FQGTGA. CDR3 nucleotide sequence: TGTGCCAGCAGCTTACAGACCAAAGGGGATGGCTACACCTTC. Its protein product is CASSLQTKGDGYTF.

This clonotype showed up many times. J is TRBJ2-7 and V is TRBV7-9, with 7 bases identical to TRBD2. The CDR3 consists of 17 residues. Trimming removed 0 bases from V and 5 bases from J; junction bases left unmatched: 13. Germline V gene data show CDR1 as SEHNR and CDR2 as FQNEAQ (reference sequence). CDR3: CASSLAVSAGAIDEQYF. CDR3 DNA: TGTGCCAGCAGCTTAGCCGTCAGCGCGGGAGCAATCGACGAGCAGTACTTC.

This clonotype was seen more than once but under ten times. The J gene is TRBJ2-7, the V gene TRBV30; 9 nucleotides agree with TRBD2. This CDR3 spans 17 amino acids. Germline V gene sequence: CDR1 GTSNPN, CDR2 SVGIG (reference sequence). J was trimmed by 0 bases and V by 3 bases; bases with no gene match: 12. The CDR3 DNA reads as TGTGCCTGGAGCCAAGGCTGGCTAGCGGGGTACTCCTACGAGCAGTACTTC. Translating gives CAWSQGWLAGYSYEQYF.

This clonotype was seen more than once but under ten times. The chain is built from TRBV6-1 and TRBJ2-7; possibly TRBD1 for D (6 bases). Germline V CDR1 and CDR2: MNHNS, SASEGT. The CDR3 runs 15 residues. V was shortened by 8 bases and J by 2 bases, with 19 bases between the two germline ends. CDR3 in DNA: TGTGCCAGCTTTACTACCCGGGACATTACCTACGAGCAGTACTTC. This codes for CASFTTRDITYEQYF.